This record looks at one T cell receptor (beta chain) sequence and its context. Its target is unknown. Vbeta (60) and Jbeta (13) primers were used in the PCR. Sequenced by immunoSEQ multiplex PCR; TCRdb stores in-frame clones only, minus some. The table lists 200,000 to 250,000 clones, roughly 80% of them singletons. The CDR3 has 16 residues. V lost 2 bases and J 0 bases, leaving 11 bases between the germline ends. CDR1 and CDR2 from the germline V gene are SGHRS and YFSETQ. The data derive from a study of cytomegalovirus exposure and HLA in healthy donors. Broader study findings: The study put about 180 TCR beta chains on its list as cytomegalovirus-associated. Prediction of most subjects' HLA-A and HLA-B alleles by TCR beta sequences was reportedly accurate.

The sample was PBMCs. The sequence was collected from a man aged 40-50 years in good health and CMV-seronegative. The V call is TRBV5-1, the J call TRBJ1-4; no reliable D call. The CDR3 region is CASSLTQRATNEKLFF. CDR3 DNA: TGCGCCAGCAGCTTAACCCAGCGAGCAACTAATGAAAAACTGTTTTTT. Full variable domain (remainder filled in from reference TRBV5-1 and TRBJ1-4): KAGVTQTPRYLIKTRGQQVTLSCSPISGHRSVSWYQQTPGQGLQFLFEYFSETQRNKGNFPGRFSGRQFSNSRSEMNVSTLELGDSALYLCASSLTQRATNEKLFFGSGTQLSVL.